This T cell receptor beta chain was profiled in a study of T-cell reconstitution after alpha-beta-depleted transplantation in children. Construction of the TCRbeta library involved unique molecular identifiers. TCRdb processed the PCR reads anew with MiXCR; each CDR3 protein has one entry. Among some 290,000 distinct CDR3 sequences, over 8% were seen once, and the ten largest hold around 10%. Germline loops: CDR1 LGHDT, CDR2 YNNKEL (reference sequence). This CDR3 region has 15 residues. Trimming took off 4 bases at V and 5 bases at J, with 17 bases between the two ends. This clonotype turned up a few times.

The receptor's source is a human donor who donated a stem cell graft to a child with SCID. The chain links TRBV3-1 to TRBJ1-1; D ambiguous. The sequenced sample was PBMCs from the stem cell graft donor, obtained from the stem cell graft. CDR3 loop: CASSPGLGGGTEAFF. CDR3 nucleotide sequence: TGTGCCAGCAGCCCTGGACTCGGCGGAGGGACTGAAGCTTTCTTT.